The 32 T cell receptor beta chains presented below share a single source sample, sequenced in a study of blood T cells in healthy people across ages. With a J-beta primer mix and a sample-barcoded 5' primer, a second PCR ran about 7 to 12 cycles. TCRdb fed the 5' RACE reads into MiXCR, producing one record per CDR3 protein. The sample has roughly 1.9 million distinct CDR3 sequences; around 42% are singletons. Material: blood. These receptors were obtained from a human donor in good health.

Comment on this clonotype: Possible read error: a much larger clone is one base away. The chain is built from TRBV7-9 and TRBJ2-7, with TRBD2 as a possible D gene (5 bases). V lost 6 bases and J lost 1, with 13 bases in between. The CDR3 is 14 residues long. CDR1 is SEHNR, CDR2 FQNEAQ, per germline (reference sequence). The DNA for the CDR3 is TGTGCCAGCAGGTTCTTCGGGGAGTCCTACGAGCAGTACTTC. Residues: CASRFFGESYEQYF.

The table lists this clonotype with a few counts. This rearrangement joins TRBV6-6 to TRBJ2-5, with 9 bases lining up with TRBD1. The CDR3 length is 15 residues. Trimming at V came to 5 bases and at J to 7 bases, leaving 11 bases not matched to a gene. The germline CDR1 and CDR2 sequences are MNHNY and SVGAGI (reference sequence). The CDR3 is CASSGITGGGGTQYF. CDR3 nucleotides: TGTGCCAGCAGTGGCATTACAGGGGGCGGAGGGACCCAGTACTTC.

This chain uses TRBV7-2 with TRBJ2-5; 7 nucleotides match TRBD2. The CDR3 consists of 12 residues. Germline trimming cut 1 base from V and 12 bases from J; bases unmatched to any gene: 5. Per the germline V gene, CDR1 is SGHTA and CDR2 is FQGNSA. The CDR3 coding sequence is TGTGCCAGCAGCTTAGATGTGGGACTAAAGTACTTC. This translates into CASSLDVGLKYF.

This clonotype has a handful of counts. The CDR3 is CASSFLQRNGYTF. CDR3 sequence (DNA): TGTGCCAGCAGTTTCCTACAGAGAAATGGCTACACCTTC. The chain links TRBV2 to TRBJ1-2; D gene ambiguous. The germline V gene encodes CDR1 SNHLY and CDR2 FYNNEI. This CDR3 contains 13 residues. The ends were cut back, 5 bases at V and 6 bases at J, with 13 bases in the middle.

This clonotype was counted only a few times. This chain uses TRBV20-1 with TRBJ2-1; D gene uncertain. The ends were cut back, 5 bases at V and 3 bases at J, with 14 bases in the middle. From germline, CDR1 is DFQATT and CDR2 SNEGSKA (reference sequence). The CDR3 contains 14 residues. CDR3: CSASSLSDYNEQFF. In nucleotides, the CDR3 is TGCAGTGCTTCCTCCTTGAGCGACTACAATGAGCAGTTCTTC.

This clonotype was seen a handful of times. The chain carries TRBV6-2 or TRBV6-3 and TRBJ2-5; D ambiguous. The DNA end is more similar to TRBJ2-7, so the J call may be wrong. Germline V gene sequence: CDR1 MNHEY, CDR2 SVGEGT. This CDR3 spans 11 amino acids. CDR3 amino acids: CASSCGDEQYF. The CDR3 nucleotides read TGTGCCAGCAGTTGTGGAGACGAGCAGTACTTC.

This clonotype showed up just a few times. The chain is built from TRBV3-1 and TRBJ2-7, with TRBD1 matching 11 bases. From germline, CDR1 is LGHDT and CDR2 YNNKEL (reference sequence). Germline trimming cut 1 base from V and 4 bases from J; bases unmatched to any gene: 6. This CDR3 region has 16 residues. This CDR3 reads CASSQAYGTGGYEQYF. The CDR3 nucleotides are TGTGCCAGCAGCCAAGCCTACGGGACAGGGGGTTACGAGCAGTACTTC.

This clonotype was seen only once. The J gene is TRBJ2-2, the V gene TRBV24-1; a weak D match, TRBD1 (5 bases). Germline CDR1 is KGHDR and CDR2 is SFDVKD. Trimming pared 4 bases from V and 4 bases from J, leaving 12 bases between. The CDR3 has 15 amino acids. The CDR3 reads CATSDLSQGTGELFF. The DNA of the CDR3 is TGTGCCACCAGTGACCTCTCCCAGGGCACCGGGGAGCTGTTTTTT.

The chain recombines TRBV5-8 with TRBJ2-7; D tentatively fits TRBD1 or TRBD2 (5 bases each). The CDR3 totals 14 residues. Germline-derived CDR1 and CDR2 are SGHTS and YDEGEE. V dropped 5 bases and J dropped 1 base, with 13 bases sitting between them. The CDR3 coding sequence is TGTGCCAGCAGGGCGTGGGACCGATCCTACGAGCAGTACTTC. Amino acids: CASRAWDRSYEQYF. Based on the CDR3 plus reference TRBV5-8 and TRBJ2-7, the full variable domain is EAGVTQSPTHLIKTRGQQATLRCSPISGHTSVYWYQQALGLGLQFLLWYDEGEERNRGNFPPRFSGRQFPNYSSELNVNALELEDSALYLCASRAWDRSYEQYFGPGTRLTVT.

This clonotype was observed many times. The chain joins TRBV24-1 to TRBJ1-2, with TRBD1 matching over 12 bases. The CDR3 spans 16 residues. Germline trimming cut 3 bases from V and 8 bases from J; bases unmatched to any gene: 9. Germline loops: CDR1 KGHDR, CDR2 SFDVKD. CDR3 region: CATSDTRDRGRRGYTF. The CDR3 nucleotides read TGTGCCACCAGTGATACCCGGGACAGGGGGCGGCGGGGCTACACCTTC.

This chain connects TRBV6-2 or TRBV6-3 to TRBJ2-7; 8 bases agree with TRBD1. Unmatched junction bases numbered 18, after V lost 4 bases and J lost 1 base. This CDR3 has 19 residues. Germline lookup yields CDR1 MNHEY and CDR2 SVGEGT. In DNA, the CDR3 is TGTGCCAGCAGTTTCGGGACAGGCCGGACACAAAGGCTATCCTACGAGCAGTACTTC. It codes for CASSFGTGRTQRLSYEQYF.

The CDR3 coding sequence is TGTGCCAGCAGCCAAGATATCACCAATTCCTACAATGAGCAGTTCTTC. This codes for CASSQDITNSYNEQFF. The chain carries TRBV4-2 and TRBJ2-1; D remains unclear. The germline CDR1 and CDR2 sequences are LGHNA and YNFKEQ. V shed 0 bases and J shed 1 base, with 10 bases lying between them. There are 16 residues in the CDR3.

The chain recombines TRBV7-2 with TRBJ2-1; TRBD1 or TRBD2 may be the D gene (6 bases each). V was pared by 8 bases and J by 6 bases, with 20 bases between. This CDR3 comprises 15 residues. The germline V gene encodes CDR1 SGHTA and CDR2 FQGNSA. The chain's CDR3 is CASSPGARGGNEQFF. The CDR3 DNA sequence: TGTGCCAGCTCCCCAGGGGCCAGGGGAGGCAATGAGCAGTTCTTC. The variable domain in full, completed from reference TRBV7-2 and TRBJ2-1, reads GAGVSQSPSNKVTEKGKDVELRCDPISGHTALYWYRQSLGQGLEFLIYFQGNSAPDKSGLPSDRFSAERTGGSVSTLTIQRTQQEDSAVYLCASSPGARGGNEQFFGPGTRLTVL.

The V gene is TRBV25-1, the J gene TRBJ1-6, with D possibly TRBD1 on 6 matching bases. The CDR3 is 17 residues long. Trimming removed 2 bases from V and 4 bases from J, with 15 bases in between. Germline CDR1 reads MGHDK; CDR2 reads SYGVNS. The CDR3 DNA reads TGTGCCAGCAGTGAAAAAGACTACAGGGATTATAATTCACCCCTCCACTTT. It yields the protein CASSEKDYRDYNSPLHF.

The rearrangement links TRBV6-2 or TRBV6-3 to TRBJ2-2, with D maybe TRBD1 (5 bases). V lost 2 bases to trimming and J lost 0 bases, with 13 bases between them. This CDR3 is built from 17 residues. CDR1 and CDR2 (germline): MNHEY, SVGEGT. The CDR3 DNA is TGTGCCAGCAGTTACCGTACAGGTACCTCGAACACCGGGGAGCTGTTTTTT. Translating gives CASSYRTGTSNTGELFF.

With regard to this clonotype: A much larger clone lies one base from this, so it may be a read error. The V gene is TRBV6-2 or TRBV6-3, the J gene TRBJ2-4; D may match TRBD1 or TRBD2 (5 bases each). This CDR3 comprises 14 residues. Per germline, CDR1 MNHEY and CDR2 SVGEGT. Trimming shortened V by 2 bases and J by 15 bases, and 20 bases separated the two germline ends. The CDR3 DNA reads TGTGCCAGCAGTTACGACCGAGGGGCCTCCGAGCGGTACTTC. It encodes CASSYDRGASERYF.

CDR3 bases: TGTGCCAGCAGCTTAGTGGAGACATCTGCCTACAATGAGCAGTTCTTC. Protein: CASSLVETSAYNEQFF. This chain links TRBV11-2 with TRBJ2-1; D remains unclear. Trimming took off 1 base at V and 2 bases at J, with 12 bases between the two ends. Germline lookup yields CDR1 SGHAT and CDR2 FQNNGV. CDR3 length equals 16 residues. The full variable domain, with the rest looked up from reference TRBV11-2 and TRBJ2-1, is EAGVAQSPRYKIIEKRQSVAFWCNPISGHATLYWYQQILGQGPKLLIQFQNNGVVDDSQLPKDRFSAERLKGVDSTLKIQPAKLEDSAVYLCASSLVETSAYNEQFFGPGTRLTVL.

The chain is built from TRBV4-3 and TRBJ1-1; D is uncertain. This CDR3 spans 19 amino acids. V lost 4 bases, J lost 1 base, and 25 bases lay in between. Germline V gives CDR1 LGHNA, CDR2 YSLEER. The CDR3 loop reads CASSRKVPWRANANTEAFF. DNA for the CDR3: TGCGCCAGCAGCCGAAAGGTACCCTGGCGGGCTAATGCGAACACTGAAGCTTTCTTT.

This clonotype has ten or more counts. The genes are TRBV4-2 and TRBJ1-2, with TRBD1 as a possible D gene (6 bases). The germline V gene encodes CDR1 LGHNA and CDR2 YNFKEQ. The CDR3 runs 16 residues. V was clipped by 1 base and J by 6 bases, with 18 bases between them. Here the CDR3 reads CASSQADYRERDGYTF. Here the CDR3 DNA reads TGTGCCAGCAGCCAAGCCGATTACAGGGAGCGGGATGGCTACACCTTC.

The V call is TRBV6-6, the J call TRBJ2-7; no definite D call. V lost 2 bases to trimming and J lost 6 bases, with 8 bases between them. The CDR3 runs 12 residues. CDR1 and CDR2 from the germline V gene are MNHNY and SVGAGI (reference sequence). The CDR3 region has the DNA TGTGCCAGCAGTTACGTCAATGGCGAGCAGTACTTC. It specifies CASSYVNGEQYF.

This sequence joins TRBV20-1 and TRBJ1-1; 7 bases are a match to TRBD1. Germline V CDR1 and CDR2: DFQATT, SNEGSKA (reference sequence). V was clipped by 6 bases and J by 1 base; unmatched bases: 5. This CDR3 is 13 amino acids long. In DNA, the CDR3 is TGCAGTGCGCAGACAGGGACGAACACTGAAGCTTTCTTT. As protein: CSAQTGTNTEAFF.

This clonotype showed up just a few times. The J gene is TRBJ2-1, the V gene TRBV4-3; D may be TRBD2 (5 bases). V lost 4 bases, J lost 5 bases, and 15 bases lay in between. From germline, CDR1 is LGHNA and CDR2 YSLEER. CDR3 length: 15 residues. The CDR3 DNA follows: TGCGCCAGCAGCCGCGGGTTTTTAGGGAACAATGAGCAGTTCTTC. Translating gives CASSRGFLGNNEQFF.

Ten or more counts support this clonotype. The chain's CDR3 is CASRSDRGGGTEAFF. CDR3 nucleotide sequence: TGTGCCAGCAGATCCGACAGGGGTGGAGGCACTGAAGCTTTCTTT. The rearrangement uses TRBV12-3 or TRBV12-4 and TRBJ1-1; 8 positions match TRBD1. V was clipped by 6 bases and J by 4 bases; unmatched bases: 10. CDR3 length equals 15 residues.

The chain is built from TRBV20-1 and TRBJ1-5; 9 bases map to TRBD1. CDR3 size: 17 residues. CDR1 is DFQATT, CDR2 SNEGSKA, per germline (reference sequence). Losses at the gene ends were 6 bases for V and 2 bases for J; bases not matched to a gene: 14. CDR3 DNA sequence: TGCAGTGCCCGGGTGGACAGGGGTCCCCTCGGCAATCAGCCCCAGCATTTT. It codes for CSARVDRGPLGNQPQHF.

The CDR3, as DNA: TGCGCCAGTACACACAGGGGGGACACTGAAGCTTTCTTT. Amino acid sequence: CASTHRGDTEAFF. V usage is TRBV5-1 and J usage is TRBJ1-1; 8 bases line up with TRBD1. This CDR3 region has 13 residues. Germline-derived CDR1 and CDR2 are SGHRS and YFSETQ. Losses at the gene ends were 8 bases for V and 3 bases for J; bases not matched to a gene: 6.

V gene TRBV11-2 combines with J gene TRBJ2-1, with a weak D call TRBD1 (5 bases). This CDR3 spans 16 amino acids. CDR1 is SGHAT and CDR2 is FQNNGV in the germline V gene. V was cut by 1 base and J by 4 bases, with 14 bases left in between. The CDR3 DNA is TGTGCCAGCAGCTTAGGGGGCCGGACAAGATACAATGAGCAGTTCTTC. It encodes CASSLGGRTRYNEQFF.

J is TRBJ2-1 and V is TRBV10-3; 8 positions match TRBD2. CDR1 is ENHRY and CDR2 is SYGVKD in the germline V gene. The CDR3 contains 14 residues. The ends lost 8 bases at V and 9 bases at J; junction bases unmatched: 12. This chain's CDR3 is CAIHAGGTRVEQFF. Written as DNA, the CDR3 is TGTGCCATCCACGCAGGCGGGACTAGGGTTGAGCAGTTCTTC.

The chain uses TRBV4-1 and TRBJ1-2; D gene ambiguous. The germline CDR1 and CDR2 sequences are MGHRA and YSYEKL. The CDR3 totals 17 residues. V was pared by 4 bases and J by 4 bases, with 22 bases between. The CDR3 is CASSPRFGSDTGYGYTF. As DNA, the CDR3 is TGCGCCAGCAGCCCCCGCTTTGGGTCCGACACCGGCTATGGCTACACCTTC.

The chain joins TRBV6-5 to TRBJ2-4; D is ambiguous. The DNA end is more similar to TRBJ2-7, so the J call may be wrong. Germline-derived CDR1 and CDR2 are MNHEY and SVGAGI. This CDR3 comprises 14 residues. The CDR3 DNA sequence: TGTGCCAGCAGTTTTTCGGCAGGAGACTACGAGCAGTACTTC. It specifies CASSFSAGDYEQYF.

This clonotype was observed a single time. A much bigger clone sits one base away, suggesting this may be a read error. The chain employs TRBV11-2 and TRBJ2-7; weak D call: TRBD1 (5 bases). Germline values: CDR1 SGHAT, CDR2 FQNNGV. The CDR3 extends over 12 amino acids. Trimming removed 6 bases at V and 4 bases at J, with 10 bases between. The CDR3 here is CASRESGYEQYF. As DNA, the CDR3 is TGTGCCAGCAGAGAGTCAGGGTACGAGCAGTACTTC.

The sample holds many counts of this clonotype. The CDR3 DNA is TGTGCCAGCAGTCCATTCACCGGGACCGCCCTCGACGAGCAGTACTTC. Translating gives CASSPFTGTALDEQYF. The chain uses TRBV12-3 or TRBV12-4 and TRBJ2-7; D may correspond to TRBD1 or TRBD2 (5 bases each). Trimming removed 5 bases at V and 5 bases at J, with 22 bases between. There are 16 residues in the CDR3.

This clonotype was picked up a small number of times. This chain joins TRBV2 and TRBJ1-5; a possible D gene is TRBD1 (5 bases). Germline lookup yields CDR1 SNHLY and CDR2 FYNNEI. Trimming stripped 5 bases from V and 4 bases from J, with 12 bases between. The CDR3 runs to 14 residues. CDR3 bases: TGTGCCAGCAGTCCCTCGGGGGTTAATCAGCCCCAGCATTTT. Protein: CASSPSGVNQPQHF.